The 3 T cell receptor beta chains below were found in one sample sequenced in a study of blood T cell repertoires in COVID-19. Using immunoSEQ multiplex PCR, the repertoire was profiled, and TCRdb retains in-frame clones only, with some absent. This table has roughly 48,000 clones, around 79% appearing once. The specimen was peripheral blood. The receptors derive from a human donor with active or convalescent COVID-19. The donor label of this sample is uncertain.

The rearrangement links TRBV7-2 to TRBJ2-7; D gene uncertain. Germline V gene data show CDR1 as SGHTA and CDR2 as FQGNSA. Trimming left V 5 bases short and J 2 bases short, with 13 bases between. The CDR3 length is 14 residues. The CDR3 DNA is TGTGCCAGCAGCCCGAGTCGCGGCACCTACGAGCAGTACTTC. Amino acids: CASSPSRGTYEQYF.

Only one count was recorded for this clone. The V and J genes are TRBV11-2 and TRBJ2-5, with 7 bases lining up with TRBD1. Germline V gene sequence: CDR1 SGHAT, CDR2 FQNNGV. The CDR3 is 16 amino acids. The V and J ends lost 5 bases and 5 bases, in that order; junction bases with no gene match: 14. CDR3 sequence: CASSPRKDPQGETQYF. The CDR3 nucleotides read TGTGCCAGCAGCCCCCGAAAGGACCCACAGGGGGAGACCCAGTACTTC.

The chain carries TRBV30 and TRBJ1-2; D is ambiguous. Per germline, CDR1 GTSNPN and CDR2 SVGIG (reference sequence). The CDR3 extends over 12 amino acids. V lost 2 bases and J 8 bases, leaving 12 bases between the germline ends. The CDR3, as DNA: TGTGCCTGGAGTCCGGTACGAGGGGGCTACACCTTC. Its translation: CAWSPVRGGYTF.